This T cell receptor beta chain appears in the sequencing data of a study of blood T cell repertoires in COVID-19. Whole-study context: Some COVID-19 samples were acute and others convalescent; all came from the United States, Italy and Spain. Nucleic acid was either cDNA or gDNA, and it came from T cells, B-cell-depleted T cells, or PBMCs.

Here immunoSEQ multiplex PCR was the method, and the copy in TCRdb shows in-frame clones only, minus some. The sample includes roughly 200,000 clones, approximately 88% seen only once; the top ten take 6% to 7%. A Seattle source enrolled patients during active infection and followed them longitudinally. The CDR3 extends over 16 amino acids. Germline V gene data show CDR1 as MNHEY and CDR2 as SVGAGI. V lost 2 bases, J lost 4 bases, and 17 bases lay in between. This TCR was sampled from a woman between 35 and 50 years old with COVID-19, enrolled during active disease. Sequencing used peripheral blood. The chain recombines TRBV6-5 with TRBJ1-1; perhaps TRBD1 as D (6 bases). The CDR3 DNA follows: TGTGCCAGCAGTTACCTGACGACAGGTAGGGGCACTGAAGCTTTCTTT. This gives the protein CASSYLTTGRGTEAFF.